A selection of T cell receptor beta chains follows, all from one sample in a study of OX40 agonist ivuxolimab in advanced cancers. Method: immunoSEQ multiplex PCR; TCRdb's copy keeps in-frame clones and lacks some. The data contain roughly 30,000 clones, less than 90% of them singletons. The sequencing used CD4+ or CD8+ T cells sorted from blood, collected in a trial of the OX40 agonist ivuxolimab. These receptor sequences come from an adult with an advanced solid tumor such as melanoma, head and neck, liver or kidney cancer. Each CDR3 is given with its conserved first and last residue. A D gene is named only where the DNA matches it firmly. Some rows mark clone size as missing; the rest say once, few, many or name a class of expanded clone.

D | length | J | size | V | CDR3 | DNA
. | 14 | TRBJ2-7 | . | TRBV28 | CASSLGQLGYEQYF | TGTGCCAGCAGTTTGGGGCAGCTTGGCTACGAGCAGTACTTC
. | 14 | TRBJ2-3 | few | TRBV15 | CATSRGGDTDTQYF | TGTGCCACCAGCCGGGGAGGAGACACAGATACGCAGTATTTT
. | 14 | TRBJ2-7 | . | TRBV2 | CASSDVQSNYEQYF | TGTGCCAGCAGTGACGTGCAAAGCAACTACGAGCAGTACTTC
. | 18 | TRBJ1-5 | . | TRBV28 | CASSLTLRDLYSNQPQHF | TGTGCCAGCAGTTTGACCCTCCGGGACCTATATAGCAATCAGCCCCAGCATTTT
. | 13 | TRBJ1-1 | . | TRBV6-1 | CASRFYKNTEAFF | TGTGCCAGCAGATTCTATAAGAACACTGAAGCTTTCTTT
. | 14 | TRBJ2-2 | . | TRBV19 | CASSIFAGPGELFF | TGTGCCAGTAGTATATTCGCAGGGCCCGGGGAGCTGTTTTTT
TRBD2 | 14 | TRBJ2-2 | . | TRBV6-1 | CATPAGVNTGELFF | TGTGCCACTCCAGCGGGAGTGAACACCGGGGAGCTGTTTTTT
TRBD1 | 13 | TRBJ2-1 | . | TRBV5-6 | CASSPGQYNEQFF | TGTGCCAGCAGCCCGGGACAGTACAATGAGCAGTTCTTC
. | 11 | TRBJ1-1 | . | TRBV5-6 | CASSRGAEAFF | TGTGCCAGCAGCCGCGGAGCTGAAGCTTTCTTT
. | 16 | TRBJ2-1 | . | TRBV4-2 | CASSQDLPASYNEQFF | TGTGCCAGCAGCCAAGATTTGCCGGCCTCCTACAATGAGCAGTTCTTC
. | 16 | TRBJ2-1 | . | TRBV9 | CASSAALRGPYNEQFF | TGTGCCAGCAGCGCCGCCCTGCGGGGGCCTTACAATGAGCAGTTCTTC
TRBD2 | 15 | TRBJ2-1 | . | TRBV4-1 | CASSPREGPDNEQFF | TGCGCCAGCAGTCCCCGGGAGGGCCCGGACAATGAGCAGTTCTTC
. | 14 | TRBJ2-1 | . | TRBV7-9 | CASSPPRAYNEQFF | TGTGCCAGCAGCCCCCCGCGGGCTTACAATGAGCAGTTCTTC
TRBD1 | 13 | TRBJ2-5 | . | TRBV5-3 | CARSPGQGETQYF | TGTGCCAGAAGCCCCGGACAGGGAGAGACCCAGTACTTC
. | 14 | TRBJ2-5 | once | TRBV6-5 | CASSYPGTPGTQYF | TGTGCCAGCAGTTACCCCGGGACTCCCGGGACCCAGTACTTC
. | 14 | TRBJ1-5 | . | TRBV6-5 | CASSHDSYNQPQHF | TGTGCCAGCAGTCATGACAGTTACAATCAGCCCCAGCATTTT
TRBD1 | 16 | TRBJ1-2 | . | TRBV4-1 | CASSQGQGLSPYGYTF | TGCGCCAGCAGCCAAGGACAGGGACTTTCCCCGTATGGCTACACCTTC
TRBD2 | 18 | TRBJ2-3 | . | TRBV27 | CASSPKPPLAESTDTQYF | TGTGCCAGCAGTCCCAAACCCCCCCTAGCGGAGAGCACAGATACGCAGTATTTT
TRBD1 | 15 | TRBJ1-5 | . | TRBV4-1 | CASSQWTGLEQPQHF | TGCGCCAGCAGCCAATGGACAGGGTTGGAGCAGCCCCAGCATTTT
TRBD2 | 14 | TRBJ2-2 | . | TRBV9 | CASGLAGSDGELFF | TGTGCCAGTGGACTAGCGGGAAGCGACGGGGAGCTGTTTTTT
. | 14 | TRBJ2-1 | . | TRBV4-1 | CASSQVPLDDEQFF | TGCGCCAGCAGCCAAGTCCCTCTCGATGATGAGCAGTTCTTC
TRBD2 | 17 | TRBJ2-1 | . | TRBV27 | CASSLSVAGVPYNEQFF | TGTGCCAGCAGTTTATCGGTAGCGGGAGTCCCCTACAATGAGCAGTTCTTC
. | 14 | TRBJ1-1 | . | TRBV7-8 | CASSPTDSRGGAFF | TGTGCCAGCAGCCCCACCGACTCCCGAGGGGGAGCTTTCTTT
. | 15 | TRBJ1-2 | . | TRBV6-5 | CASSYGVGLGYGYTF | TGTGCCAGCAGTTACGGAGTGGGTTTGGGCTATGGCTACACCTTC
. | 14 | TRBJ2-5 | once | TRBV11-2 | CASSFLAMQETQYF | TGTGCCAGCAGCTTCCTGGCCATGCAGGAGACCCAGTACTTC
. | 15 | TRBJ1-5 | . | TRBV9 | CASSPEGNSNQPQHF | TGTGCCAGCAGCCCAGAGGGGAATAGCAATCAGCCCCAGCATTTT
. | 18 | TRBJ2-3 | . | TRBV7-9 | CASRQPIMGPSGVYTQYF | TGTGCCAGCAGACAACCTATTATGGGACCCTCGGGCGTGTATACGCAGTATTTT
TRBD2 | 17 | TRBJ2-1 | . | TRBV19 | CASMTTSGRSSYNEQFF | TGTGCCAGTATGACCACTAGCGGGAGGAGCTCCTACAATGAGCAGTTCTTC
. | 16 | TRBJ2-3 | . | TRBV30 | CAWSTGTSTSTDTQYF | TGTGCCTGGAGTACCGGGACTTCTACTAGCACAGATACGCAGTATTTT
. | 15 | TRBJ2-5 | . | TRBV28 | CASTLSAGLQETQYF | TGTGCCAGCACTCTATCGGCGGGACTCCAAGAGACCCAGTACTTC
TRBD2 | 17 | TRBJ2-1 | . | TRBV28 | CASSLRGGIRSYNEQFF | TGTGCCAGCAGTTTACGCGGGGGTATTCGTTCCTACAATGAGCAGTTCTTC
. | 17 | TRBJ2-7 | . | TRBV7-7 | CASSLTPGTATLGEQYF | TGTGCTAGCAGCTTAACCCCCGGGACTGCAACGTTGGGTGAGCAGTACTTC
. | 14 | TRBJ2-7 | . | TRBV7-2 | CASSTGTGPWEQYF | TGTGCCAGCAGCACCGGGACTGGGCCGTGGGAGCAGTACTTC
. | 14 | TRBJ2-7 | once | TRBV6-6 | CASSYGDATYEQYF | TGTGCCAGCAGTTACGGAGACGCTACCTACGAGCAGTACTTC
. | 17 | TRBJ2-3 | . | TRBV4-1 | CASSQVPTGLGTDTQYF | TGCGCCAGCAGCCAGGTACCCACAGGGCTTGGCACAGATACGCAGTATTTT
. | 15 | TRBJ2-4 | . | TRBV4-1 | CASSQGESSGDIQYF | TGCGCCAGCAGCCAAGGGGAAAGCTCTGGTGACATTCAGTACTTC
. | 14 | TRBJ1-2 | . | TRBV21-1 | CASSRRDRNYGYTF | TGTGCCAGCAGCCGCCGGGACAGAAACTATGGCTACACCTTC
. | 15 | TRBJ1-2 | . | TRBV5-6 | CASSFGAIVNYGYTF | TGTGCCAGCAGCTTCGGGGCTATTGTTAACTATGGCTACACCTTC
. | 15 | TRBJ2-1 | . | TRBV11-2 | CASRHFNEGDNEQFF | TGTGCCAGCAGGCACTTCAATGAAGGAGACAATGAGCAGTTCTTC
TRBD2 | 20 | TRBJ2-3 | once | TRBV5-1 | CASSLARGTLAGWSTDTQYF | TGCGCCAGCAGCTTAGCCAGGGGGACCCTAGCGGGATGGAGCACAGATACGCAGTATTTT
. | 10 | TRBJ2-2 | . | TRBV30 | CAWRRGELFF | TGTGCCTGGAGACGCGGGGAGCTGTTTTTT
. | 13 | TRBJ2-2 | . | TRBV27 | CASSGGDTGELFF | TGTGCCAGCAGTGGAGGAGACACCGGGGAGCTGTTTTTT
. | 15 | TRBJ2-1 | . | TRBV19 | CASSIAARKYNEQFF | TGTGCCAGTAGTATAGCGGCCAGAAAATACAATGAGCAGTTCTTC
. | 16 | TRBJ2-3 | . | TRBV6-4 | CASSDSRGGGADTQYF | TGTGCCAGCAGTGACTCGAGGGGCGGTGGTGCGGATACGCAGTATTTT
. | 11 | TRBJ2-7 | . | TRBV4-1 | CASSLRNEQYF | TGCGCCAGCAGCCTCCGTAACGAGCAGTACTTC
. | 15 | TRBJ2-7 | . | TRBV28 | CASSFIRAGLYEQYF | TGTGCCAGCAGTTTTATCAGGGCTGGTCTCTACGAGCAGTACTTC
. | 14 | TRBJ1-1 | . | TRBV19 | CASSRRGGNTEAFF | TGTGCCAGTAGTCGGAGAGGGGGAAACACTGAAGCTTTCTTT
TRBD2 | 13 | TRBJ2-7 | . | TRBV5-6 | CASSPAGGPDRYF | TGTGCCAGCAGCCCAGCGGGAGGCCCAGATCGGTACTTC
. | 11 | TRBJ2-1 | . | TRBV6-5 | CASSTLDEQFF | TGTGCCAGCAGTACCCTCGATGAGCAGTTCTTC
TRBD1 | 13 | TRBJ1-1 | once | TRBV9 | CASSAGGLTEAFF | TGTGCCAGCAGCGCAGGGGGTTTGACTGAAGCTTTCTTT
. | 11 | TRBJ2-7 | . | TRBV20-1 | CSASRGYEQYF | TGCAGTGCCAGTCGGGGATACGAGCAGTACTTC
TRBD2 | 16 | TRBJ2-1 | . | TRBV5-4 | CASSRGASGIDNEQFF | TGTGCCAGCAGTCGGGGGGCTAGCGGGATCGACAATGAGCAGTTCTTC
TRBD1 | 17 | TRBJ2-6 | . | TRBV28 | CASIPGTGVLGANVLTF | TGTGCCAGCATACCGGGGACAGGGGTTTTGGGGGCCAACGTCCTGACTTTC